The subject of this entry is one TCR beta chain. This entry is derived from a study of blood T cell repertoires in COVID-19. Study at large: Samples taken during acute and convalescent COVID-19 were collected in the United States, Italy and Spain.

Study processing details: Reference gene primer amplification yielded estimated nucleated cell counts. Assay: immunoSEQ multiplex PCR; the TCRdb copy retains only in-frame clones and omits some. V and J calls and clone size follow that table, whereas D and trimming were derived from the DNA. The data contain approximately 500,000 clones, 88% of them singletons. This CDR3 region has 16 residues. Germline-derived CDR1 and CDR2 are LNHDA and SQIVND (reference sequence). With 10 bases clipped from V and 9 bases from J, the junction kept 19 bases outside the gene matches. Clinical history as reported by participants underpinned cohort assignment.

This sequence originates from a woman aged 40 to 50 who had recovered from COVID-19. Material: PBMCs or T cells enriched from blood (not recorded which). The genes are TRBV19 and TRBJ2-7; 12 bases are a match to TRBD2. The CDR3: CAIKLLNGLAGLVQYF. CDR3 sequence (DNA): TGTGCCATCAAGCTACTGAACGGACTAGCGGGACTAGTGCAGTACTTC.